This T cell receptor beta chain was captured in a study of OX40 agonist ivuxolimab in advanced cancers. Only in-frame clones appear in the TCRdb table, and some are missing; sequencing was by immunoSEQ multiplex PCR. This sample yields some 77,000 clones, of which about 85% are seen a single time; about 1% belongs to the top ten. Trimming took off 5 bases at V and 9 bases at J, with 19 bases between the two ends. The CDR3 runs to 14 residues. The germline CDR1 and CDR2 sequences are SGHTA and FQGNSA. The specimen was CD4+ or CD8+ T cells sorted from blood, collected in a trial of the OX40 agonist ivuxolimab. This receptor was obtained from an adult with an advanced solid tumor such as melanoma, head and neck, liver or kidney cancer. The gene calls are TRBV7-2 and TRBJ1-2, with D possibly TRBD1 on 6 matching bases. The CDR3 DNA follows: TGTGCCAGCAGCGCGACACAGGGAGGTGATCGCTACACCTTC. This sequence encodes CASSATQGGDRYTF.